The 28 T cell receptor beta chains in this list originate from one sample, sequenced in a study of beta chain features in type 1 diabetes. The study reverse transcribed the entire isolated RNA, so it sequenced expressed TCRB transcripts. Measured with immunoSEQ multiplex PCR; TCRdb has only the in-frame clones, and not every one. The sample carries over 500,000 clones, 15% to 19% recorded once. The sequencing sample was made of naive CD4+ T cells from blood. These receptor sequences come from a man younger than 35 in good health.

The chain is built from TRBV10-3 and TRBJ2-7, with 9 bases lining up with TRBD1. J was trimmed by 4 bases and V by 7 bases; bases with no gene match: 8. Germline CDR1 is ENHRY and CDR2 is SYGVKD. The CDR3 runs 14 residues. The CDR3 protein is CAITRDRVGYEQYF. The CDR3 DNA is TGTGCCATCACCCGGGACAGGGTTGGTTACGAGCAGTACTTC.

This clone has only a few counts. This rearrangement joins TRBV4-3 to TRBJ2-7; 11 bases are shared with TRBD2. V lost 4 bases and J lost 4; bases outside the gene matches: 3. The CDR3 contains 14 residues. Germline V gene lookup returns CDR1 LGHNA and CDR2 YSLEER. The CDR3 DNA is TGCGCCAGCAGCCTAGCGGGAGGGCCTTACGAGCAGTACTTC. It encodes CASSLAGGPYEQYF.

This clone came up a few times. The chain employs TRBV6-4 and TRBJ1-2, with D uncertain. V dropped 0 bases and J dropped 8 bases, with 7 bases sitting between them. The CDR3 runs 12 residues. Germline CDR1 MRHNA, CDR2 SNTAGT. The CDR3: CASSDSVDGYTF. CDR3 DNA sequence: TGTGCCAGCAGTGACTCGGTGGACGGCTACACCTTC.

The CDR3 nucleotides are TGTGCCAGCAGCACTAGCGGGAGTTACGAGCAGTACTTC. It specifies CASSTSGSYEQYF. The rearrangement links TRBV7-9 to TRBJ2-7, with TRBD2 matching 11 bases. This CDR3 has 13 amino acids. The V gene's germline CDR1 is SEHNR and CDR2 FQNEAQ (reference sequence). Trimming removed 5 bases from V and 4 bases from J; junction bases left unmatched: 1. The variable domain in full, with the rest retrieved from reference TRBV7-9 and TRBJ2-7, is DTGVSQNPRHKITKRGQNVTFRCDPISEHNRLYWYRQTLGQGPEFLTYFQNEAQLEKSRLLSDRFSAERPKGSFSTLEIQRTEQGDSAMYLCASSTSGSYEQYFGPGTRLTVT.

In the case of this clone: The conserved phenylalanine or tryptophan normally closing the CDR3 is absent here, so this likely arose from a read error. The DNA is left out, because the CDR3 cannot be placed on it with certainty; the CDR3 is given as TCRdb lists it. The chain carries TRBV21-1 and TRBJ2-3. TRBV21-1 is shown as a pseudogene. With termini counted, the CDR3 has 14 amino acids. The CDR3 here is CASSLPRELAPTAR.

The chain recombines TRBV11-1 with TRBJ1-1, with a weak D call TRBD1 (6 bases). The CDR3 is made up of 16 amino acids. Per the germline V gene, CDR1 is SGHAT and CDR2 is FQDESV (reference sequence). V dropped 1 base and J dropped 4 bases, with 16 bases sitting between them. In nucleotides, the CDR3 is TGTGCCAGCAGCTTAGAGGTCGACAGGCAGCTCACTGAAGCTTTCTTT. Protein sequence: CASSLEVDRQLTEAFF. The full variable domain, its missing parts supplied by reference TRBV11-1 and TRBJ1-1, is EAEVAQSPRYKITEKSQAVAFWCDPISGHATLYWYRQILGQGPELLVQFQDESVVDDSQLPKDRFSAERLKGVDSTLKIQPAELGDSAMYLCASSLEVDRQLTEAFFGQGTRLTVV.

This chain uses TRBV5-1 with TRBJ2-5; no clear D gene. V lost 0 bases to trimming and J lost 1 base, with 7 bases between them. Germline-derived CDR1 and CDR2 are SGHRS and YFSETQ. The CDR3 is 14 residues long. The CDR3 coding sequence is TGCGCCAGCAGCTTGGTTGGGCCCCAAGAGACCCAGTACTTC. Residues: CASSLVGPQETQYF.

The chain's CDR3 is CASSDPWARTEAFF. CDR3 in DNA: TGTGCCAGCAGTGACCCATGGGCGCGAACTGAAGCTTTCTTT. This chain joins TRBV25-1 and TRBJ1-1; D uncertain. Trimming removed 3 bases at V and 5 bases at J, with 13 bases between. CDR1 is MGHDK and CDR2 is SYGVNS in the germline V gene. The CDR3 totals 14 residues.

The rearrangement links TRBV2 to TRBJ2-1; 10 positions agree with TRBD2. The junction had 13 bases not matched to a gene; V was cut back by 7 bases and J by 7 bases. The CDR3 loop spans 16 amino acids. Germline CDR1 is SNHLY and CDR2 is FYNNEI. The CDR3 loop is CASTWVLAGVWNEQFF. The CDR3 region has the DNA TGTGCCAGCACCTGGGTCCTAGCGGGAGTATGGAATGAGCAGTTCTTC.

This clone was picked up a small number of times. The chain employs TRBV18 and TRBJ2-5, with D possibly TRBD1 on 5 matching bases. Germline CDR1 and CDR2: KGHSH and LQKENI. V gave up 0 bases and J gave up 0 bases, with 5 bases separating them. The CDR3 is made up of 14 amino acids. The CDR3 loop reads CASSPPTDQETQYF. The CDR3 DNA sequence: TGTGCCAGCTCACCACCGACAGACCAAGAGACCCAGTACTTC.

This clone was counted between two and nine times. The V gene is TRBV19, the J gene TRBJ1-2; 8 bases are shared with TRBD1. The CDR3 extends over 16 amino acids. The germline CDR1 and CDR2 sequences are LNHDA and SQIVND (reference sequence). V trimming: 4 bases; J trimming: 0 bases; junction bases outside the gene matches: 7. The CDR3, as DNA: TGTGCCAGTAGTACAACCCCGGACAGGGCTAACTATGGCTACACCTTC. Encoded protein: CASSTTPDRANYGYTF.

J is TRBJ2-3 and V is TRBV5-4; no reliable D call. Germline V CDR1 and CDR2: SGHNT, YYREEE (reference sequence). V shed 0 bases and J shed 6 bases, with 5 bases lying between them. This CDR3 region has 12 residues. CDR3 region: CASSLGLDTQYF. As DNA, the CDR3 is TGTGCCAGCAGCTTGGGTCTCGATACGCAGTATTTT.

This clone was seen a handful of times. The rearrangement uses TRBV27 and TRBJ2-1; 7 bases match TRBD1. Germline assignment: CDR1 MNHEY and CDR2 SMNVEV (reference sequence). Trimming removed 5 bases from V and 5 bases from J; junction bases left unmatched: 6. This CDR3 has 14 amino acids. The CDR3 loop reads CASSPLGQNNEQFF. CDR3 in DNA: TGTGCCAGCAGTCCCCTGGGACAGAACAATGAGCAGTTCTTC.

Only a few counts were recorded for this clone. This rearrangement joins TRBV7-8 to TRBJ2-7, with D perhaps given as TRBD1 or TRBD2 (5 bases each). There are 15 residues in the CDR3. Per the germline V gene, CDR1 is SGHVS and CDR2 is FQNEAQ. With 6 bases removed from V and 0 bases from J, the gap between germline ends came to 15 bases. CDR3 sequence: CASRERGPSSYEQYF. CDR3 DNA: TGTGCCAGCAGAGAAAGGGGACCCAGCTCCTACGAGCAGTACTTC.

Only a few counts were recorded for this clone. The chain joins TRBV7-2 to TRBJ1-2; maybe TRBD1 (5 bases). This CDR3 region has 17 residues. Germline assignment: CDR1 SGHTA and CDR2 FQGNSA. The V end lost 5 bases, the J end lost 1 base, and 20 bases lay between the germline ends. The CDR3 spells CASSARRGRDSNYGYTF. The CDR3 DNA reads as TGTGCCAGCAGCGCCCGCCGGGGCAGAGATAGTAACTATGGCTACACCTTC.

V gene TRBV5-4 combines with J gene TRBJ1-2; no reliable D call. The CDR3 extends over 13 amino acids. The V end lost 4 bases, the J end lost 2 bases, and 9 bases lay between the germline ends. Germline V lookup: CDR1 SGHNT, CDR2 YYREEE (reference sequence). CDR3 coding DNA: TGTGCCAGCAGCCCGGATAAGAACTATGGCTACACCTTC. It yields the protein CASSPDKNYGYTF. The entire variable domain, with the rest obtained from reference TRBV5-4 and TRBJ1-2, is as follows: ETGVTQSPTHLIKTRGQQVTLRCSSQSGHNTVSWYQQALGQGPQFIFQYYREEENGRGNFPPRFSGLQFPNYSSELNVNALELDDSALYLCASSPDKNYGYTFGSGTRLTVV.

In this sample, this clone turned up a few times. The chain has TRBV18 and TRBJ2-5; no firm D call. The CDR3 runs to 13 residues. The germline V gene encodes CDR1 KGHSH and CDR2 LQKENI. V was clipped by 4 bases and J by 0 bases, with 6 bases between them. CDR3 in amino acids: CASSLANQETQYF. CDR3 in DNA: TGTGCCAGCTCACTGGCTAACCAAGAGACCCAGTACTTC. Full variable domain (outside the CDR3, taken from reference TRBV18 and TRBJ2-5): NAGVMQNPRHLVRRRGQEARLRCSPMKGHSHVYWYRQLPEEGLKFMVYLQKENIIDESGMPKERFSAEFPKEGPSILRIQQVVRGDSAAYFCASSLANQETQYFGPGTRLLVL.

This clone appeared a few times. The chain uses TRBV28 and TRBJ1-2; a weak D match, TRBD1 (5 bases). The V gene's germline CDR1 is MDHEN and CDR2 SYDVKM. The CDR3 totals 13 residues. The ends were cut back, 7 bases at V and 4 bases at J, with 13 bases in the middle. The CDR3 loop reads CASNRGGSYGYTF. CDR3 nucleotides: TGTGCCAGCAATCGTGGGGGAAGCTATGGCTACACCTTC.

The chain uses TRBV2 and TRBJ2-3, with 9 bases that match TRBD1. The CDR3 consists of 16 residues. Germline V lookup: CDR1 SNHLY, CDR2 FYNNEI. V lost 7 bases to trimming and J lost 3 bases; unmatched junction nucleotides: 11. For the CDR3, the DNA is TGTGCCAGCATCAAACCTGGGACAGGGAGGACAGATACGCAGTATTTT. This translates into CASIKPGTGRTDTQYF.

This clone was counted only a few times. The chain carries TRBV7-3 and TRBJ1-5; D is ambiguous. Germline V gene lookup returns CDR1 SGHTA and CDR2 FQGTGA. The CDR3 is 13 residues long. V shed 5 bases and J shed 5 bases, with 10 bases lying between them. This CDR3 reads CASSPDHDQPQHF. For the CDR3, the DNA is TGTGCCAGCAGCCCCGATCACGATCAGCCCCAGCATTTT.

V gene TRBV6-4 combines with J gene TRBJ1-6, with 7 bases identical to TRBD1. Germline trimming cut 5 bases from V and 14 bases from J; bases unmatched to any gene: 9. CDR3 length: 13 residues. Germline-derived CDR1 and CDR2 are MRHNA and SNTAGT. CDR3 sequence (DNA): TGTGCCAGCAGTTCGGGACAGATGGGGACCCTCCACTTT. Amino acid sequence: CASSSGQMGTLHF.

In nucleotides, the CDR3 is TGCGCCAGCAGCTTGGGGGACACCAGAAACACCATATATTTT. It translates to CASSLGDTRNTIYF. The rearrangement uses TRBV5-1 and TRBJ1-3; TRBD1 might be the D (6 bases). Trimming cost V 0 bases and J 5 bases, with 9 bases left between them. Germline lookup yields CDR1 SGHRS and CDR2 YFSETQ. The CDR3 is made up of 14 amino acids. The full variable domain, rest sourced from reference TRBV5-1 and TRBJ1-3, is KAGVTQTPRYLIKTRGQQVTLSCSPISGHRSVSWYQQTPGQGLQFLFEYFSETQRNKGNFPGRFSGRQFSNSRSEMNVSTLELGDSALYLCASSLGDTRNTIYFGEGSWLTVV.

The genes are TRBV4-1 and TRBJ2-2; D gene unclear. Germline-derived CDR1 and CDR2 are MGHRA and YSYEKL. V lost 0 bases to trimming and J lost 3 bases, with 8 bases between them. CDR3 length: 15 residues. Written as DNA, the CDR3 is TGCGCCAGCAGCCAAGAAACTGCTTACACCGGGGAGCTGTTTTTT. Translation gives CASSQETAYTGELFF.

This chain connects TRBV5-1 to TRBJ1-1; D gene unclear. CDR1 SGHRS and CDR2 YFSETQ come from the germline V gene. The CDR3 sequence is 12 residues long. V was pared by 2 bases and J by 9 bases, with 11 bases between. CDR3 DNA sequence: TGCGCCAGCAGCTTCAGTCAGACGAAAGCTTTCTTT. Residues: CASSFSQTKAFF. The whole variable domain, remainder taken from reference TRBV5-1 and TRBJ1-1, is KAGVTQTPRYLIKTRGQQVTLSCSPISGHRSVSWYQQTPGQGLQFLFEYFSETQRNKGNFPGRFSGRQFSNSRSEMNVSTLELGDSALYLCASSFSQTKAFFGQGTRLTVV.

The rearrangement links TRBV7-2 to TRBJ1-4; no clear D. Germline V gene data show CDR1 as SGHTA and CDR2 as FQGNSA. The CDR3 totals 14 residues. Trimming removed 5 bases from V and 7 bases from J, with 14 bases in between. The CDR3 region is CASSKGVWGEKLFF. Here the CDR3 DNA reads TGTGCCAGCAGCAAAGGAGTATGGGGTGAAAAACTGTTTTTT.

A few counts support this clone. J is TRBJ1-2 and V is TRBV6-5, with a possible D match to TRBD1 (5 bases). V was cut by 6 bases and J by 4 bases, with 18 bases left in between. The length of the CDR3 is 15 residues. CDR1 is MNHEY and CDR2 is SVGAGI in the germline V gene. DNA of the CDR3: TGTGCCAGCAGGCCCCCTTTTCAGGGCCTCTATGGCTACACCTTC. Amino acid sequence: CASRPPFQGLYGYTF.

This clone was seen many times. The chain joins TRBV4-3 to TRBJ2-6; weak D call: TRBD1 (5 bases). Germline CDR1 is LGHNA and CDR2 is YSLEER. The CDR3 runs 16 residues. Trimming removed 1 base at V and 4 bases at J, with 11 bases between. The CDR3 loop reads CASSQVTVGGANVLTF. The CDR3 nucleotides are TGCGCCAGCAGCCAAGTGACAGTGGGAGGGGCCAACGTCCTGACTTTC.

This clone was observed a handful of times. The DNA of the CDR3 is TGCAGCGTTGAAAAATTCGACAGGGGGAGAAACATTCAGTACTTC. Translation gives CSVEKFDRGRNIQYF. The chain uses TRBV29-1 and TRBJ2-4; 9 bases are shared with TRBD1. The CDR3 has 15 amino acids. V lost 2 bases, J lost 6 bases, and 8 bases stayed unmatched. Germline V lookup: CDR1 SQVTM, CDR2 ANQGSEA.